This T cell receptor beta chain was sequenced during a study of shared clonotypes between healthy human individuals. For this clone: Its target is unknown.

Study-wide results and caveats: The authors sampled blood alone, and tissue repertoires likely differ. Larger estimated richness was generally recorded for naive subsets relative to memory subsets.

Libraries were prepared by immunoSEQ multiplex PCR; TCRdb keeps only in-frame clonotypes and omits some of them. This table has roughly 550,000 clones, less than 97% appearing once. CDR3 length: 12 residues. Trimming pared 6 bases from V and 7 bases from J, leaving 13 bases between. In germline, CDR1 is MDHEN, CDR2 SYDVKM. Naivety among CD8 cells was defined by CD45RO negativity and positive CCR7 selection, thereby excluding terminally differentiated effector memory CD45RA+ cells. Every donor was a Caucasian adult from Nashville, Tennessee. V and J are TRBV28 and TRBJ2-7; a possible D gene is TRBD1 (6 bases). The sequencing input was naive CD8+ T cells sorted from blood. The TCR originated in a woman between 25 and 40 years old in good health. CDR3 DNA sequence: TGTGCCAGCAGCTGGCGCAGGGGAGAGCAGTACTTC. Residues: CASSWRRGEQYF.